One and the same sample provided the 21 T cell receptor beta chains below, sequenced in a study of cytomegalovirus exposure and HLA in healthy donors. Researchers ran the PCR with 60 Vbeta and 13 Jbeta primers. The method was immunoSEQ multiplex PCR; TCRdb's version includes in-frame clones alone and lacks a portion of them. The sample holds 90,000 to 110,000 clones, around 74% seen once. Sequenced: PBMCs. The origin of the receptors is a woman aged 35 to 49 in good health and CMV-seropositive.

Turning to this clone: The sample carries other DNA sequences with the same CDR3. The chain combines TRBV2 with TRBJ2-7, with D possibly TRBD1 on 5 matching bases. Germline-derived CDR1 and CDR2 are SNHLY and FYNNEI. V was pared by 2 bases and J by 4 bases, with 12 bases between. The CDR3 covers 14 residues. CDR3 residues: CASSEQGDRYEQYF. Here the CDR3 DNA reads TGTGCCAGCAGTGAACAGGGTGATCGTTACGAGCAGTACTTC.

The rearrangement uses TRBV5-1 and TRBJ2-2; 7 nucleotides line up with TRBD1. With 0 bases clipped from V and 4 bases from J, the junction kept 6 bases outside the gene matches. CDR1 is SGHRS and CDR2 is YFSETQ in the germline V gene. The CDR3 totals 16 residues. For the CDR3, the DNA is TGCGCCAGCAGCTTGGCATCCAGGGGGAGCACCGGGGAGCTGTTTTTT. Translating gives CASSLASRGSTGELFF.

The V gene is TRBV5-4, the J gene TRBJ2-3; no clear D. Germline V CDR1 and CDR2: SGHNT, YYREEE (reference sequence). V was clipped by 4 bases and J by 4 bases, with 16 bases between them. This CDR3 contains 15 residues. CDR3 sequence reads: CASSPELVFPDTQYF. The CDR3 nucleotides read TGTGCCAGCAGCCCCGAGCTCGTTTTCCCAGATACGCAGTATTTT. The whole variable domain, filled in from reference TRBV5-4 and TRBJ2-3, reads ETGVTQSPTHLIKTRGQQVTLRCSSQSGHNTVSWYQQALGQGPQFIFQYYREEENGRGNFPPRFSGLQFPNYSSELNVNALELDDSALYLCASSPELVFPDTQYFGPGTRLTVL.

The chain uses TRBV4-2 and TRBJ1-5; tentatively, D is TRBD1 (5 bases). With 6 bases removed from V and 4 bases from J, the gap between germline ends came to 10 bases. CDR1 LGHNA and CDR2 YNFKEQ come from the germline V gene. CDR3 size: 13 residues. The CDR3 region has the DNA TGTGCCAGCAGACAGGAACGTAATCAGCCCCAGCATTTT. Its protein is CASRQERNQPQHF.

V and J are TRBV5-1 and TRBJ1-1; 10 bases are a match to TRBD1. CDR3 size: 15 residues. V lost 5 bases and J lost 2; bases outside the gene matches: 6. Germline V gene lookup returns CDR1 SGHRS and CDR2 YFSETQ. CDR3 in amino acids: CASSRQGAYNTEAFF. DNA of the CDR3: TGCGCCAGCAGTAGACAGGGGGCGTATAACACTGAAGCTTTCTTT.

The chain combines TRBV28 with TRBJ2-3; 9 bases agree with TRBD1. V gave up 8 bases and J gave up 1 base; unmatched junction bases: 16. The CDR3 has 18 amino acids. Germline assignment: CDR1 MDHEN and CDR2 SYDVKM. The CDR3, as DNA: TGTGCCAGCCGGAAGATACGCTCGGGGACAGGGCGCACAGATACGCAGTATTTT. This encodes CASRKIRSGTGRTDTQYF.

This chain uses TRBV28 with TRBJ1-5, with TRBD1 identical over 7 bases. V shed 7 bases, J shed 1 base, and the junction held 19 bases outside the gene matches. This CDR3 region has 19 residues. Germline assignment: CDR1 MDHEN and CDR2 SYDVKM. For the CDR3, the DNA is TGTGCCAGCAACTCAGGTTTGTCCAGGGGGGCATGGAGCAATCAGCCCCAGCATTTT. Its protein is CASNSGLSRGAWSNQPQHF.

The chain carries TRBV4-2 and TRBJ2-3; 8 bases are a match to TRBD2. CDR1 and CDR2 (germline): LGHNA, YNFKEQ. The CDR3 is 16 amino acids. The V gene end was trimmed by 4 bases and the J gene end by 2 bases; junction bases not matched to a gene: 8. The CDR3 sequence: CASSPGGYLNTDTQYF. The CDR3 DNA sequence: TGTGCCAGCAGCCCGGGGGGGTACCTAAACACAGATACGCAGTATTTT.

The J gene is TRBJ1-2, the V gene TRBV15; 7 bases align to TRBD1. Losses at the gene ends were 0 bases for V and 6 bases for J; bases not matched to a gene: 4. This CDR3 comprises 14 residues. From germline, CDR1 is LNHNV and CDR2 YYDKDF (reference sequence). The CDR3 DNA sequence: TGTGCCACCAGCAGAGATAGGGGGCTTGATGGCTACACCTTC. It specifies CATSRDRGLDGYTF.

This clone has more than one count but fewer than ten. The J gene is TRBJ1-4, the V gene TRBV18, with 8 bases matching TRBD1. J gave up 0 bases and V 6 bases, and 6 bases lay outside the gene matches. Per the germline V gene, CDR1 is KGHSH and CDR2 is LQKENI. The CDR3 extends over 16 amino acids. This chain's CDR3 is CASSPGQAATNEKLFF. The CDR3, as DNA: TGTGCCAGCTCTCCGGGACAGGCTGCAACTAATGAAAAACTGTTTTTT.

The V gene is TRBV28, the J gene TRBJ2-4; TRBD1 matches at 8 bases. In germline, CDR1 is MDHEN, CDR2 SYDVKM. The trim removed 5 bases at V and 1 base at J, leaving 7 bases unmatched. The CDR3 loop spans 16 amino acids. CDR3 loop: CASSGYRGIAKNIQYF. The CDR3 coding sequence is TGTGCCAGCAGTGGCTACAGGGGGATTGCCAAAAACATTCAGTACTTC.

The V and J genes are TRBV6-5 and TRBJ1-1, with D tentatively TRBD1 (5 bases). Germline lookup yields CDR1 MNHEY and CDR2 SVGAGI. Trimming removed 2 bases at V and 0 bases at J, with 7 bases between. This CDR3 is built from 14 residues. CDR3 sequence reads: CASSYAQVNTEAFF. The CDR3 coding sequence is TGTGCCAGCAGTTACGCACAGGTGAACACTGAAGCTTTCTTT.

V is TRBV27 and J is TRBJ1-2, with TRBD1 as a possible D gene (6 bases). The ends were cut back, 10 bases at V and 3 bases at J, with 18 bases in the middle. CDR1 is MNHEY, CDR2 SMNVEV, per germline (reference sequence). The CDR3 totals 14 residues. CDR3 DNA sequence: TGTGCCACCCACTCCGGGACACAATACTATGGCTACACCTTC. Its translation is CATHSGTQYYGYTF.

This clone turned up a few times. V usage is TRBV2 and J usage is TRBJ1-4; unclear D gene. The CDR3 contains 13 residues. Trimming took 10 bases from V and 3 from J, leaving 12 bases between them. Germline V gene sequence: CDR1 SNHLY, CDR2 FYNNEI. In DNA form, the CDR3 reads TGTGCCACCGGGAAAGAAGCTAATGAAAAACTGTTTTTT. Its translation is CATGKEANEKLFF.

The CDR3 sequence is CATRDRQETQYF. The DNA for the CDR3 is TGTGCCACCCGGGACAGGCAAGAGACCCAGTACTTC. The chain couples TRBV10-3 to TRBJ2-5, with 8 bases fitting TRBD1. Losses at the gene ends were 10 bases for V and 2 bases for J; bases not matched to a gene: 3. The CDR3 has 12 amino acids. Germline V lookup: CDR1 ENHRY, CDR2 SYGVKD.

The gene calls are TRBV11-2 and TRBJ1-2; D is ambiguous. V shed 2 bases and J shed 2 bases, with 9 bases lying between them. The CDR3 has 14 residues. The germline V gene has CDR1 SGHAT and CDR2 FQNNGV. The CDR3 sequence is CASSLISPNYGYTF. Here the CDR3 DNA reads TGTGCCAGCAGCTTAATTAGCCCCAACTATGGCTACACCTTC.

A few counts support this clone. J is TRBJ1-2 and V is TRBV4-1; weak D call: TRBD1 (6 bases). There are 15 residues in the CDR3. Germline V gene data show CDR1 as MGHRA and CDR2 as YSYEKL. Trimming shortened V by 3 bases and J by 0 bases, and 11 bases separated the two germline ends. CDR3 in amino acids: CASSQRRTANYGYTF. Here the CDR3 DNA reads TGCGCCAGCAGCCAGCGCCGGACAGCTAACTATGGCTACACCTTC.

A single count supports this clone. This chain links TRBV4-1 with TRBJ1-5; 7 bases are a match to TRBD1. Germline-derived CDR1 and CDR2 are MGHRA and YSYEKL. The trim removed 0 bases at V and 5 bases at J, leaving 4 bases unmatched. The CDR3 is 15 residues long. The CDR3 sequence: CASSQDGQGDQPQHF. CDR3 DNA: TGCGCCAGCAGCCAAGATGGTCAGGGGGATCAGCCCCAGCATTTT.

The J gene is TRBJ1-1, the V gene TRBV7-9; D not certain. The CDR3 loop spans 13 amino acids. Trimming pared 1 base from V and 3 bases from J, leaving 6 bases between. CDR1 is SEHNR and CDR2 is FQNEAQ in the germline V gene (reference sequence). CDR3: CASSLEQDTEAFF. As DNA, the CDR3 is TGTGCCAGCAGCTTAGAGCAGGACACTGAAGCTTTCTTT.

This sequence joins TRBV5-1 and TRBJ2-3, with TRBD1 matching over 7 bases. The CDR3 runs to 18 residues. Trimming at V came to 4 bases and at J to 0 bases, leaving 14 bases not matched to a gene. Germline V gene data show CDR1 as SGHRS and CDR2 as YFSETQ. CDR3 residues: CASSRTGTDYLSTDTQYF. The CDR3 coding sequence is TGCGCCAGCAGCAGAACCGGGACAGACTACCTAAGCACAGATACGCAGTATTTT.

The V and J genes are TRBV28 and TRBJ2-7; TRBD2 agrees at 8 bases. Germline V gives CDR1 MDHEN, CDR2 SYDVKM. Trimming at V came to 7 bases and at J to 1 base, leaving 6 bases not matched to a gene. This CDR3 is 14 amino acids long. The CDR3 reads CASTRLAPSYEQYF. CDR3 DNA sequence: TGTGCCAGCACAAGACTAGCGCCTTCCTACGAGCAGTACTTC.